The clone carrying this TCR beta chain was picked up a small number of times. The antigen remains unidentified. The data were obtained in a study of T-cell memory formation after mild COVID-19. Overall study findings and caveats: Researchers could not confirm that second-wave clones peaking on day 37 targeted SARS-CoV-2. Largely, contracting CD4+ clones fell within CM and EM, and contracting CD8+ clones within EMRA.

TCRdb re-analysed the 5' RACE reads in MiXCR, keeping a single row per CDR3 protein. The sample shows roughly 86,000 distinct CDR3 sequences, approximately 15% of them seen only once. The V gene's germline CDR1 is LGHNA and CDR2 YSLEER. The CDR3 contains 14 residues. The V end was cut by 1 base, the J end by 1 base, with 8 bases between. This sequence originates from a man between 18 and 29 years old who had mild COVID-19 (a few samples of this study predate the infection). Cell type and time point are not known. The specimen was PBMCs or a T cell subset sorted from them (not recorded which). The chain combines TRBV4-3 with TRBJ2-7; D perhaps matches TRBD2 (5 bases). CDR3 bases: TGCGCCAGCAGCCAAGCTCGCGGGTCCTACGAGCAGTACTTC. It yields the protein CASSQARGSYEQYF.